The source of this T cell receptor beta chain is a study of cytomegalovirus exposure and HLA in healthy donors. Broader study findings: Highly shared sequence variants in one cluster were likely a sequencing artifact. Reports indicated that the classifier achieved high specificity and sensitivity in diagnosing cytomegalovirus status. Excluded were some V segments that proved indistinguishable, including TRBV6-2 and TRBV6-3.

With respect to this clone: The antigen remains unidentified.

Each of the donors was a healthy bone marrow donor. The PCR employed 60 Vbeta primers together with 13 Jbeta primers. Profiled with immunoSEQ multiplex PCR; TCRdb holds only in-frame clones, not every one. The data show under 200,000 clones, less than 85% seen once. The CDR3 length is 15 residues. After removal of 1 base from V and 4 bases from J, the junction contained 1 base not matched to a gene. CDR1 is SGHAT and CDR2 is FQNNGV in the germline V gene. The sequence was obtained from a man aged 40-49 years in good health and CMV-seronegative. The sequenced material came from PBMCs. The chain links TRBV11-2 to TRBJ2-1; 10 bases match TRBD2. CDR3 loop: CASSLVLAGYNEQFF. The CDR3 nucleotides read TGTGCCAGCAGCTTAGTACTAGCGGGGTACAATGAGCAGTTCTTC.